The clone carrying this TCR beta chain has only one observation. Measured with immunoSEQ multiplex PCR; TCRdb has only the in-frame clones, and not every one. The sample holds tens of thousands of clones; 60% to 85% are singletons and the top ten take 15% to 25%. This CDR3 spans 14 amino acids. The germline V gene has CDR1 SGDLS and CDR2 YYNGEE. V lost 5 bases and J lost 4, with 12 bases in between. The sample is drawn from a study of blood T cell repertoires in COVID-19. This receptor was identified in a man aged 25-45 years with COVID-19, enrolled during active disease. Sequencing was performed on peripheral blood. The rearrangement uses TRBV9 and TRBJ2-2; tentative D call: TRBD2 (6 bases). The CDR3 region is CASREGLGTGELFF. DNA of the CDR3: TGTGCCAGCAGGGAGGGATTGGGCACCGGGGAGCTGTTTTTT.